Here is one T cell receptor (beta chain) with its context. Its antigen is unidentified. The germline CDR1 and CDR2 sequences are MNHEY and SMNVEV (reference sequence). The CDR3 spans 15 residues. The J segment lost 3 bases and the V segment lost 4 bases, leaving 6 bases of the junction unmatched. The record originates from a study of T cell responses to AZD1222 COVID-19 vaccine. Study conclusions and caveats: Unmutated variant regions reportedly attract nearly half of all spike-specific TCRs. The donor cohort was predominantly white British with a female majority, and clonal diversity may have been underestimated. CD4 TCRs linked to vaccination spanned spike, dominating at 160-218 and 743-854.

Sequenced by immunoSEQ multiplex PCR; TCRdb stores in-frame clones only, minus some. The sample gives about 260,000 clones, approximately 93% of which show up once; around 0.58% is in the top ten. The starting material was peripheral blood, obtained on day 0 of AZD1222 vaccination. This TCR came from an adult in good health. This chain joins TRBV27 and TRBJ1-5, with 7 bases identical to TRBD1. CDR3 protein: CASSYAGGDNQPQHF. In nucleotides, the CDR3 is TGTGCCAGCAGTTACGCAGGGGGGGACAATCAGCCCCAGCATTTT.